This T cell receptor beta chain came from a study of Ad26.COV2.S vaccination and SARS-CoV-2 variants. Study background: Ad26.COV2.S, an intramuscular injection, was given once or twice 56 days apart.

The data were produced by immunoSEQ multiplex PCR, yet TCRdb's version contains in-frame clones alone and is incomplete. Of under 550,000 clones detected, 70% to 90% appear once; the ten largest clones hold around 3.6%. The sample's treatment: around 19 received Ad26.COV2.S at low or high dose, single or two shots; several received placebo; per-sample allocation not given. Sampling happened 63 days after the first vaccine or placebo injection. In germline, CDR1 is SGHNT, CDR2 YYREEE (reference sequence). This CDR3 has 14 amino acids. V was clipped by 0 bases and J by 2 bases; unmatched bases: 1. The material sequenced was peripheral blood, taken in a trial of Ad26.COV2.S vaccine versus placebo. The chain combines TRBV5-4 with TRBJ2-7, with 8 positions matching TRBD2. The receptor's source is a person aged 18-60 years who received the Ad26.COV2.S COVID-19 vaccine or a placebo. CDR3 protein: CASSLAGGAYEQYF. CDR3 DNA: TGTGCCAGCAGCTTGGCCGGGGGGGCCTACGAGCAGTACTTC.